This TCR beta chain was retrieved from a study of blood T cells in healthy people across ages. The table lists this clonotype with a few counts. Next came a second PCR, run for about 7 to 12 cycles, which used a sample-barcoded 5' primer along with a J-beta primer mix. MiXCR, applied by TCRdb to the 5' RACE reads, yields one record per CDR3 protein. The sample contains 600,000 to 900,000 distinct CDR3 sequences, more than 25% of which appear only once. V lost 6 bases and J lost 0, with 9 bases in between. The CDR3 spans 14 residues. Germline values: CDR1 LGHDT, CDR2 YNNKEL (reference sequence). The same sample was also studied in work on T cells of mothers and their children. As reported in that work: The authors used all extracted RNA for cDNA synthesis, at roughly 1.5 ug per 15 ul. Mothers yielded over 8.5 million CDR3 reads, children about 3 million each.

The specimen sequenced was blood. The chain joins TRBV3-1 to TRBJ2-1; D gene unclear. The clonotype originates from a boy aged 5-17 years in good health. In nucleotides, the CDR3 is TGTGCCAGCAGACGTGAGAGCTCCTACAATGAGCAGTTCTTC. Protein: CASRRESSYNEQFF.